The 11 T cell receptor beta chains reported below all come from one sample, sequenced in a study of T cell changes during pregnancy in multiple sclerosis. Using immunoSEQ multiplex PCR, the repertoire was profiled, and TCRdb retains in-frame clones only, with some absent. The table lists about 100,000 clones, around 92% of them singletons. Source: peripheral blood, taken after pregnancy. The receptor set was obtained from a female donor with multiple sclerosis, enrolled in a pregnancy study.

The chain joins TRBV9 to TRBJ1-4, with 7 nucleotides matching TRBD1. From germline, CDR1 is SGDLS and CDR2 YYNGEE. With V trimmed by 3 bases and J by 4 bases, 12 bases remained unmatched. This CDR3 is 17 amino acids long. DNA for the CDR3: TGTGCCAGCAGCGCTGCCGACGGGACAGTTAGTAATGAAAAACTGTTTTTT. This encodes CASSAADGTVSNEKLFF.

V gene TRBV28 combines with J gene TRBJ2-7, with D hard to call. The germline V and J ends were trimmed by 5 bases and 7 bases, with 9 bases remaining between them. Germline V lookup: CDR1 MDHEN, CDR2 SYDVKM. The CDR3 is made up of 11 amino acids. DNA of the CDR3: TGTGCCAGCAGTCCCTACGAGGAGCAGTACTTC. It codes for CASSPYEEQYF.

The chain carries TRBV4-1 and TRBJ2-7; 10 bases are shared with TRBD2. V dropped 4 bases and J dropped 6; count of bases not matched to a gene: 6. The germline V gene encodes CDR1 MGHRA and CDR2 YSYEKL. This CDR3 has 14 residues. CDR3 residues: CASSPASGRVEQYF. CDR3 nucleotide sequence: TGCGCCAGCAGCCCCGCTAGCGGGAGAGTCGAGCAGTACTTC.

This rearrangement joins TRBV5-1 to TRBJ1-1; 8 positions match TRBD1. Germline lookup yields CDR1 SGHRS and CDR2 YFSETQ. V shed 4 bases, J shed 4 bases, and the junction held 12 bases outside the gene matches. The CDR3 runs 16 residues. CDR3 coding DNA: TGCGCCAGCAGCCAAAGGGACAGGACCCTTGGCACTGAAGCTTTCTTT. Translation: CASSQRDRTLGTEAFF.

V is TRBV6-5 and J is TRBJ2-1; 7 bases align to TRBD2. The CDR3 totals 15 residues. CDR1 is MNHEY, CDR2 SVGAGI, per germline. Trimming took 4 bases from V and 3 from J; bases not matched to a gene: 6. The CDR3 DNA reads as TGTGCCAGCAGTTTTCAAGCGGGGATCTACAATGAGCAGTTCTTC. This gives the protein CASSFQAGIYNEQFF.

The genes are TRBV18 and TRBJ2-3, with a possible D match to TRBD2 (6 bases). V was shortened by 3 bases and J by 6 bases, with 10 bases between the two germline ends. Germline CDR1 reads KGHSH; CDR2 reads LQKENI. The CDR3 spans 13 residues. The chain's CDR3 is CASSPGGSDTQYF. CDR3 sequence (DNA): TGTGCCAGCTCACCGGGAGGCAGCGATACGCAGTATTTT.

This clone was detected a few times. The V and J genes are TRBV13 and TRBJ2-7; 7 bases align to TRBD1. Germline V gene sequence: CDR1 PRHDT, CDR2 FYEKMQ (reference sequence). The ends lost 2 bases at V and 6 bases at J; junction bases unmatched: 4. The CDR3 totals 13 residues. DNA of the CDR3: TGTGCCAGCAGCTTACGGACAGGTCCCGAGCAGTACTTC. Translation gives CASSLRTGPEQYF.

This sequence joins TRBV7-2 and TRBJ2-1; 10 nucleotides match TRBD2. Per the germline V gene, CDR1 is SGHTA and CDR2 is FQGNSA. The CDR3 extends over 13 amino acids. J was trimmed by 10 bases and V by 3 bases; bases with no gene match: 3. The DNA for the CDR3 is TGTGCCAGCAGCTTTCAACTAGCGGGGGAGCAGTTCTTC. Translation: CASSFQLAGEQFF.

V usage is TRBV27 and J usage is TRBJ1-2, with D perhaps matching TRBD1 (6 bases). There are 14 residues in the CDR3. CDR1 and CDR2 from the germline V gene are MNHEY and SMNVEV (reference sequence). Between the trimmed V and J ends, which lost 5 bases and 4 bases, there was a span of 14 bases. As DNA, the CDR3 is TGTGCCAGCAGTAACAGGGCCGCGGGCTATGGCTACACCTTC. As protein: CASSNRAAGYGYTF.

J is TRBJ2-5 and V is TRBV4-1, with D possibly matching TRBD2 (5 bases). The germline CDR1 and CDR2 sequences are MGHRA and YSYEKL. Trimming removed 2 bases at V and 5 bases at J, with 15 bases between. CDR3 size: 15 residues. The CDR3 bases are TGCGCCAGCAGCCAATGGGGTTCGGAGGCGGAGACCCAGTACTTC. It encodes CASSQWGSEAETQYF.

This clone was detected many times. The chain couples TRBV13 to TRBJ2-3; TRBD2 matches at 8 bases. Trimming took 3 bases from V and 7 from J; bases not matched to a gene: 12. The CDR3 extends over 16 amino acids. Looked up from germline, CDR1 is PRHDT and CDR2 is FYEKMQ (reference sequence). The CDR3 is CASSFFSGGSTNTQYF. In DNA, the CDR3 is TGTGCCAGCAGCTTTTTTTCGGGAGGGTCCACTAATACGCAGTATTTT.